These T cell receptor beta chains were read from a single sample in a study of identical twins. TCRdb used MiXCR to reprocess the 5' RACE reads, holding one entry per CDR3 protein. The sample carries some 500,000 distinct CDR3 sequences, more than 9% recorded once. The same data also went into a second study, on yellow fever vaccine responses in identical twins.

Sequences were obtained from PBMCs. The origin of the receptors is a woman under 30 in good health. Both conserved end residues are part of each CDR3. The D gene is left open where the match is weak. Size values are once, few and many counts, or a class for expanded clones, and some rows have none.

j_gene | v_gene | d_gene | abundance | CDR3aa | CDR3nt
TRBJ2-7 | TRBV11-2 | - | few | CASSSFGGYEQYF | TGTGCCAGCAGCTCCTTTGGGGGCTACGAGCAGTACTTC
TRBJ2-1 | TRBV29-1 | TRBD2 | many | CSVAGLAELNEQFF | TGCAGCGTGGCAGGACTAGCGGAGTTAAATGAGCAGTTCTTC
TRBJ2-7 | TRBV20-1 | - | - | CGASLSRDYEQYF | TGCGGTGCTAGTTTATCCAGGGACTACGAGCAGTACTTC
TRBJ2-3 | TRBV20-1 | TRBD2 | - | CSARRRGGLSTDTQYF | TGCAGTGCTAGGAGGCGGGGGGGGTTAAGCACAGATACGCAGTATTTT
TRBJ2-7 | TRBV15 | TRBD1 | few | CATSSRTGGPYEQYF | TGTGCCACCAGCAGCCGGACAGGGGGCCCCTACGAGCAGTACTTC
TRBJ2-1 | TRBV5-4 | TRBD1 | few | CASSWGQGQYNEQFF | TGTGCCAGCAGCTGGGGACAGGGGCAGTACAATGAGCAGTTCTTC
TRBJ2-3 | TRBV20-1 | - | few | CSARDRKVGTDTQYF | TGCAGTGCTAGAGATCGGAAGGTGGGCACAGATACGCAGTATTTT
TRBJ2-3 | TRBV28 | TRBD2 | few | CASSPLRAGGSTDTQYF | TGTGCCAGCAGCCCCCTGAGAGCGGGGGGGTCCACAGATACGCAGTATTTT
TRBJ2-7 | TRBV7-9 | - | few | CASSLWWQGRAYEQYF | TGTGCCAGCAGCTTATGGTGGCAGGGGAGAGCCTACGAGCAGTACTTC
TRBJ2-3 | TRBV5-1 | TRBD2 | many | CASSPRTSGGSDTQYF | TGCGCCAGCAGCCCCCGGACTAGCGGGGGATCAGATACGCAGTATTTT
TRBJ1-2 | TRBV6-2/TRBV6-3 | - | few | CASSYTLGTDGYTF | TGTGCCAGCAGTTACACGCTCGGGACGGATGGCTACACCTTC
TRBJ2-7 | TRBV4-3 | - | - | CASSQGLLVGGEQYF | TGCGCCAGCAGCCAAGGGCTACTAGTTGGGGGCGAGCAGTACTTC
TRBJ1-1 | TRBV20-1 | - | - | CSAREGRMNTEAFF | TGCAGTGCTAGAGAGGGTCGGATGAACACTGAAGCTTTCTTT
TRBJ2-3 | TRBV5-1 | - | few | CASSLAHTRQEATDTQYF | TGCGCCAGCAGCTTGGCTCATACGAGGCAGGAGGCCACAGATACGCAGTATTTT
TRBJ2-7 | TRBV7-2 | TRBD1 | - | CASSFSWTGFTYEQYF | TGTGCCAGCAGCTTTTCCTGGACAGGGTTTACCTACGAGCAGTACTTC
TRBJ2-7 | TRBV7-7 | - | - | CASSLTFASYEQYF | TGTGCTAGCAGCTTGACATTCGCGAGCTACGAGCAGTACTTC
TRBJ2-7 | TRBV29-1 | - | many | CSVEGGQGSSYEQYF | TGCAGCGTTGAAGGAGGCCAGGGGAGCTCCTACGAGCAGTACTTC
TRBJ2-1 | TRBV15 | TRBD2 | few | CATSRDPPSGTYNEQFF | TGTGCCACCAGCAGAGATCCGCCTAGCGGGACGTACAATGAGCAGTTCTTC
TRBJ2-7 | TRBV7-2 | TRBD2 | - | CASNPSGRTYEQYF | TGTGCCAGCAACCCTAGCGGGAGAACCTACGAGCAGTACTTC
TRBJ2-1 | TRBV10-3 | - | few | CAITGDSLDEQFF | TGTGCCATCACCGGAGACAGCCTGGATGAGCAGTTCTTC
TRBJ2-7 | TRBV6-4 | - | many | CASSADISSYEQYF | TGTGCCAGCAGTGCGGACATAAGCTCCTACGAGCAGTACTTC
TRBJ2-3 | TRBV7-2 | - | few | CASSLLGTSGTDTQYF | TGTGCCAGCAGCTTACTAGGGACGAGCGGCACAGATACGCAGTATTTT
TRBJ1-4 | TRBV7-9 | TRBD1 | - | CASSLATGGYEKLFF | TGTGCCAGCAGCTTAGCGACAGGGGGCTATGAAAAACTGTTTTTT
TRBJ2-6 | TRBV20-1 | - | - | CSARAPAGMSGANVLTF | TGCAGTGCTAGAGCCCCGGCAGGGATGAGTGGGGCCAACGTCCTGACTTTC
TRBJ2-1 | TRBV12-3/TRBV12-4 | - | many | CASSLQESYNEQFF | TGTGCCAGCAGTTTACAGGAATCTTACAATGAGCAGTTCTTC
TRBJ2-1 | TRBV4-2 | - | - | CASSQSGTPTYNEQFF | TGTGCCAGCAGCCAATCCGGGACTCCTACATACAATGAGCAGTTCTTC
TRBJ2-3 | TRBV6-5 | TRBD2 | - | CASSYSTSGADTQYF | TGTGCCAGCAGTTACTCGACTAGCGGGGCAGATACGCAGTATTTT
TRBJ2-1 | TRBV7-2 | TRBD1 | many | CASSLIEGAFPEQFF | TGTGCCAGCAGCTTAATCGAGGGGGCATTCCCTGAGCAGTTCTTC
TRBJ2-7 | TRBV4-3 | - | - | CASSQDRVSDYEQYF | TGCGCCAGCAGCCAAGATAGAGTCTCGGACTACGAGCAGTACTTC
TRBJ2-1 | TRBV11-1 | - | many | CASSLAGFRVFWNEQFF | TGTGCCAGCAGCTTAGCCGGGTTCAGGGTTTTCTGGAATGAGCAGTTCTTC
TRBJ1-4 | TRBV5-1 | TRBD1 | - | CASGQTAGGGNEKLFF | TGCGCCAGCGGCCAGACCGCAGGGGGAGGGAATGAAAAACTGTTTTTT